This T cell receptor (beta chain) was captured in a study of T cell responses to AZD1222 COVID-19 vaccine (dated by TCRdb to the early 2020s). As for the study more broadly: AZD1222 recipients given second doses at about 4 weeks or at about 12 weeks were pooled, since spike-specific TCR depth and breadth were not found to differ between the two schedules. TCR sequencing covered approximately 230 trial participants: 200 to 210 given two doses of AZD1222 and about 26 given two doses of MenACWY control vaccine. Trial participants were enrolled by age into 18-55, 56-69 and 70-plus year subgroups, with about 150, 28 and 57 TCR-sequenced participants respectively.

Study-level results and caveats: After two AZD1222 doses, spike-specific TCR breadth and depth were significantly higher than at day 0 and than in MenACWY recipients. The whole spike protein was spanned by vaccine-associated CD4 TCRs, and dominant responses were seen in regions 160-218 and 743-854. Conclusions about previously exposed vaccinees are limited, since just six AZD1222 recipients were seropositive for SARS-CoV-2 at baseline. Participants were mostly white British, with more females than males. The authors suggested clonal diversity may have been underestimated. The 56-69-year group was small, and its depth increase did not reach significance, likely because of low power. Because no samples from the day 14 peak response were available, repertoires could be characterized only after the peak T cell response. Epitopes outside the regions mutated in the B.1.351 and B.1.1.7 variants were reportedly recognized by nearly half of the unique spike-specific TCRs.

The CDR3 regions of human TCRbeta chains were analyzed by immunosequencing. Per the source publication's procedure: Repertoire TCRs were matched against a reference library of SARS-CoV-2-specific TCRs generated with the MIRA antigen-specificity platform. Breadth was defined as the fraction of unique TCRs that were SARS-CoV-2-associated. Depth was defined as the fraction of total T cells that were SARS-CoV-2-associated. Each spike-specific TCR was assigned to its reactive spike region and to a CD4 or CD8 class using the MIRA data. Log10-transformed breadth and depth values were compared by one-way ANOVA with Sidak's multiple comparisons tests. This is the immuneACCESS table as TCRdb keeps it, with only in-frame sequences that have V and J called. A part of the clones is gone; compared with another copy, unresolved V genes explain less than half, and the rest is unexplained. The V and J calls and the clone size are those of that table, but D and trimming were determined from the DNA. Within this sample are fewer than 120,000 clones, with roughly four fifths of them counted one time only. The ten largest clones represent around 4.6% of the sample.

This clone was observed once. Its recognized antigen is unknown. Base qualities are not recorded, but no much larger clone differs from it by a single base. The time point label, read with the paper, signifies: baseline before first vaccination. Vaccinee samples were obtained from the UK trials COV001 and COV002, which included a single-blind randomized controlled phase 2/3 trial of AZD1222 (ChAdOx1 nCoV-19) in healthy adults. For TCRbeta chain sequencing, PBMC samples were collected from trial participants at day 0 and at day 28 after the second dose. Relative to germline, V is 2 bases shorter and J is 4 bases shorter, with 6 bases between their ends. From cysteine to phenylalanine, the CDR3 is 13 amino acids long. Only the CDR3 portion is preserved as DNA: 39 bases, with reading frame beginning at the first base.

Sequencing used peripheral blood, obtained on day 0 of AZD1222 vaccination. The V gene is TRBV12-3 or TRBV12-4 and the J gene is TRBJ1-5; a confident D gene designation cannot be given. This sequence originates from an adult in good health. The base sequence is TGTGCCAGCAGTTTAAACAGTAATCAGCCCCAGCATTTT. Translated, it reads CASSLNSNQPQHF.